Shown below are 25 T cell receptor beta chains from a single sample sequenced in a study of CD8 T cells in Susac syndrome. Random-hexamer reverse transcription was applied to roughly 0.5 to 1 ug RNA. MiXCR was run by TCRdb on the immunoSEQ multiplex PCR reads, yielding one entry per CDR3 protein. Among hundreds of thousands of distinct CDR3 sequences listed, about 85% were seen once. Sequenced input: CD8+ T cells from PBMCs. Receptors were obtained from a human donor with multiple sclerosis.

This chain uses TRBV19 with TRBJ2-1, with D maybe TRBD2 (6 bases). Germline CDR1 reads LNHDA; CDR2 reads SQIVND (reference sequence). The CDR3 length is 16 residues. Trimming stripped 3 bases from V and 6 bases from J, with 18 bases between. The CDR3 protein is CASSISWRARGNEQFF. The CDR3 bases are TGTGCCAGTAGTATCTCCTGGAGGGCCCGTGGCAATGAGCAGTTCTTC.

The chain is built from TRBV2 and TRBJ2-7; possible D gene TRBD1, 6 bases. This CDR3 is built from 12 residues. Germline CDR1 SNHLY, CDR2 FYNNEI. The V and J ends lost 7 bases and 2 bases respectively, with 9 bases between them. This chain's CDR3 is CASIDRTYEQYF. In nucleotides, the CDR3 is TGTGCCAGCATCGACAGGACCTACGAGCAGTACTTC.

CDR3 in DNA: TGTGCCAGCATTCCCGCGCAGAGCTCCTACAATGAGCAGTTCTTC. This translates into CASIPAQSSYNEQFF. The chain uses TRBV28 and TRBJ2-1; D remains ambiguous. The length of the CDR3 is 15 residues. CDR1 and CDR2 from the germline V gene are MDHEN and SYDVKM. V was trimmed by 7 bases and J by 0 bases, leaving 13 bases between them. The full variable domain, with the rest looked up from reference TRBV28 and TRBJ2-1, is DVKVTQSSRYLVKRTGEKVFLECVQDMDHENMFWYRQDPGLGLRLIYFSYDVKMKEKGDIPEGYSVSREKKERFSLILESASTNQTSMYLCASIPAQSSYNEQFFGPGTRLTVL.

The CDR3 loop is CASREWPKRSSYEQYF. CDR3 DNA sequence: TGTGCCAGCAGAGAATGGCCGAAGCGGAGCTCCTACGAGCAGTACTTC. This chain uses TRBV6-1 with TRBJ2-7; D is perhaps TRBD2 (5 bases). Between the trimmed V and J ends, which lost 6 bases and 0 bases, there was a span of 18 bases. Germline V gives CDR1 MNHNS, CDR2 SASEGT. The CDR3 is made up of 16 amino acids.

This chain joins TRBV21-1 and TRBJ2-4; TRBD2, the table's D call, was not compared with the DNA. TRBV21-1 is noted as a pseudogene. The CDR3 is made up of 17 amino acids. CDR3 nucleotide sequence: TGTGCCAGCAGCAGCCCGCGGTCTAGGAGGGGATTAAACATTCAGTACTTC. Amino acids: CASSSPRSRRGLNIQYF.

This clonotype was detected a few times. This chain links TRBV12-3 or TRBV12-4 with TRBJ1-2; D gene uncertain. V was shortened by 3 bases and J by 4 bases, with 6 bases between the two germline ends. This CDR3 has 12 residues. The CDR3 is CASSLGSYGYTF. Written as DNA, the CDR3 is TGTGCCAGCAGTTTGGGCAGCTATGGCTACACCTTC.

The gene calls are TRBV27 and TRBJ2-1; D is possibly TRBD2 (7 bases). Germline V gives CDR1 MNHEY, CDR2 SMNVEV (reference sequence). This CDR3 region has 16 residues. V was clipped by 7 bases and J by 3 bases, with 19 bases between them. The CDR3 is CASTSRGGGGYNEQFF. In DNA, the CDR3 is TGTGCCAGCACATCGAGGGGGGGAGGAGGCTACAATGAGCAGTTCTTC.

The chain's CDR3 is CASSEIAGYTEAFF. The CDR3 nucleotides read TGTGCCAGCAGTGAAATCGCAGGGTACACTGAAGCTTTCTTT. This chain connects TRBV25-1 to TRBJ1-1; a possible D gene is TRBD1 (5 bases). CDR3 size: 14 residues. CDR1 and CDR2 from the germline V gene are MGHDK and SYGVNS. V lost 2 bases and J 3 bases, leaving 10 bases between the germline ends.

The CDR3 spells CASSLRGTGANVLTF. The CDR3 DNA follows: TGTGCCAGCAGTTTAAGGGGTACTGGGGCCAACGTCCTGACTTTC. The chain recombines TRBV28 with TRBJ2-6; weak D call: TRBD1 (5 bases). Germline CDR1 is MDHEN and CDR2 is SYDVKM. V was clipped by 2 bases and J by 2 bases, with 7 bases between them. The CDR3 is 15 residues long.

This chain uses TRBV4-1 with TRBJ2-7, with 10 positions matching TRBD2. Germline assignment: CDR1 MGHRA and CDR2 YSYEKL. The CDR3 runs to 19 residues. V lost 1 base, J lost 4 bases, and 16 bases stayed unmatched. The CDR3 here is CASSQVQAGGPRFVYEQYF. The CDR3 nucleotides are TGCGCCAGCAGCCAAGTGCAAGCGGGAGGGCCTCGATTTGTATACGAGCAGTACTTC.

The rearrangement links TRBV2 to TRBJ1-5; D not resolved. V was shortened by 1 base and J by 7 bases, with 14 bases between the two germline ends. The CDR3 contains 15 residues. The germline V gene encodes CDR1 SNHLY and CDR2 FYNNEI. The CDR3 sequence: CASSEVLSVRQPQHF. CDR3 DNA: TGTGCCAGCAGTGAAGTCCTAAGTGTACGGCAGCCCCAGCATTTT.

The gene calls are TRBV7-9 and TRBJ2-1, with 14 bases lining up with TRBD2. Germline V gene lookup returns CDR1 SEHNR and CDR2 FQNEAQ (reference sequence). The CDR3 is made up of 16 amino acids. Trimming removed 3 bases from V and 8 bases from J; junction bases left unmatched: 6. In DNA, the CDR3 is TGTGCCAGCAGCTTCCAGGGACTAGCGGGAGATTATGAGCAGTTCTTC. Protein product: CASSFQGLAGDYEQFF.

The CDR3 DNA follows: TGTGCCAGCAGTTTACCCGGACAGGCGATTTACAATGAGCAGTTCTTC. As protein: CASSLPGQAIYNEQFF. The chain uses TRBV12-3 or TRBV12-4 and TRBJ2-1; 7 bases match TRBD1. The CDR3 has 16 amino acids. V was clipped by 2 bases and J by 4 bases; unmatched bases: 8.

This rearrangement joins TRBV10-3 to TRBJ1-1; no clear D. Between the trimmed V and J ends, which lost 1 base and 3 bases, there was a span of 9 bases. This CDR3 has 14 amino acids. Per the germline V gene, CDR1 is ENHRY and CDR2 is SYGVKD. CDR3: CAISEWDQDTEAFF. Written as DNA, the CDR3 is TGTGCCATCAGTGAGTGGGATCAGGACACTGAAGCTTTCTTT.

The CDR3 loop reads CSAPGGTSGTETQYF. CDR3 in DNA: TGCAGTGCCCCCGGTGGGACTAGCGGGACAGAGACCCAGTACTTC. The J gene is TRBJ2-5, the V gene TRBV20-1; 13 nucleotides align to TRBD2. CDR3 length: 15 amino acids. V lost 6 bases to trimming and J lost 4 bases; unmatched junction nucleotides: 8. Germline assignment: CDR1 DFQATT and CDR2 SNEGSKA (reference sequence).

This sequence joins TRBV29-1 and TRBJ1-1; 7 bases match TRBD1. The CDR3 runs 10 residues. The V segment lost 6 bases and the J segment 14 bases; nucleotides outside the gene matches: 9. Germline assignment: CDR1 SQVTM and CDR2 ANQGSEA. The CDR3 loop reads CSVNRDSGFF. The CDR3 DNA follows: TGCAGCGTAAACCGGGACAGCGGCTTCTTT. Filled out from reference TRBV29-1 and TRBJ1-1, the complete variable domain reads SAVISQKPSRDICQRGTSLTIQCQVDSQVTMMFWYRQQPGQSLTLIATANQGSEATYESGFVIDKFPISRPNLTFSTLTVSNMSPEDSSIYLCSVNRDSGFFGQGTRLTVV.

This chain uses TRBV25-1 with TRBJ1-1; D is perhaps TRBD1 (5 bases). The CDR3 runs 15 residues. V lost 1 base and J 3 bases, leaving 12 bases between the germline ends. From germline, CDR1 is MGHDK and CDR2 SYGVNS. The CDR3 region is CASSEFDQGHTEAFF. The DNA for the CDR3 is TGTGCCAGCAGTGAATTTGACCAGGGACACACTGAAGCTTTCTTT.

A remark on this clonotype: Its ends do not fully match the called genes, so a read error is possible. V usage is TRBV6-1 and J usage is TRBJ2-1; D could derive from TRBD1 or TRBD2 (7 bases each). The CDR3 contains 13 residues. Per germline, CDR1 MNHNS and CDR2 SASEGT. CDR3 DNA sequence: TGTGCCAGCAGTAGCCTAGGGGGCGGGAGTATTCTCTTC. As protein: CASSSLGGGSILF.

This sequence joins TRBV27 and TRBJ2-7, with TRBD1 matching over 7 bases. Germline V lookup: CDR1 MNHEY, CDR2 SMNVEV (reference sequence). The V segment lost 6 bases and the J segment 1 base; nucleotides outside the gene matches: 9. The CDR3 sequence is 15 residues long. The CDR3 reads CASSQGGGVSYEQYF. As DNA, the CDR3 is TGTGCCAGCAGCCAAGGGGGCGGCGTGTCCTACGAGCAGTACTTC.

This clonotype occurred a few times. The V and J genes are TRBV5-4 and TRBJ1-5; possible D gene TRBD1, 6 bases. Trimming took 5 bases from V and 4 from J, leaving 13 bases between them. CDR3 length: 14 amino acids. Germline CDR1 SGHNT, CDR2 YYREEE (reference sequence). CDR3 in amino acids: CASSTGQFNQPQHF. The CDR3 bases are TGTGCCAGCAGTACTGGACAGTTTAATCAGCCCCAGCATTTT.

The genes are TRBV15 and TRBJ2-7; no clear D gene. Trimming shortened V by 1 base and J by 2 bases, and 9 bases separated the two germline ends. Germline assignment: CDR1 LNHNV and CDR2 YYDKDF (reference sequence). This CDR3 spans 14 amino acids. Here the CDR3 DNA reads TGTGCCACCAGCAGAGCAGGTAGGCCCTACGAGCAGTACTTC. It is translated as CATSRAGRPYEQYF. Using reference TRBV15 and TRBJ2-7 for the parts outside the CDR3, the full variable domain is DAMVIQNPRYQVTQFGKPVTLSCSQTLNHNVMYWYQQKSSQAPKLLFHYYDKDFNNEADTPDNFQSRRPNTSFCFLDIRSPGLGDTAMYLCATSRAGRPYEQYFGPGTRLTVT.

The rearrangement joins TRBV7-2 to TRBJ1-5, with a possible D match to TRBD1 (6 bases). Germline values: CDR1 SGHTA, CDR2 FQGNSA. Trimming removed 6 bases from V and 1 base from J, with 16 bases in between. The CDR3 has 16 amino acids. DNA of the CDR3: TGTGCCAGCAGACTTACAGGGAGGGGCAGCAATCAGCCCCAGCATTTT. Encoded protein: CASRLTGRGSNQPQHF. The complete variable domain, with remaining parts taken from reference TRBV7-2 and TRBJ1-5, reads GAGVSQSPSNKVTEKGKDVELRCDPISGHTALYWYRQSLGQGLEFLIYFQGNSAPDKSGLPSDRFSAERTGGSVSTLTIQRTQQEDSAVYLCASRLTGRGSNQPQHFGDGTRLSIL.

The genes are TRBV12-3 or TRBV12-4 and TRBJ2-5, with D uncertain. The CDR3 is made up of 16 amino acids. The V gene lost 2 bases and the J gene lost 5 bases, with 18 bases spanning the gap. The CDR3: CASSLLGFSLSETQYF. DNA of the CDR3: TGTGCCAGCAGTTTATTGGGGTTCTCTCTGTCCGAGACCCAGTACTTC.

This clonotype was detected once. The chain recombines TRBV9 with TRBJ2-7, with D possibly matching TRBD2 (6 bases). Per germline, CDR1 SGDLS and CDR2 YYNGEE. There are 14 residues in the CDR3. Trimming stripped 0 bases from V and 5 bases from J, with 12 bases between. The CDR3 DNA reads as TGTGCCAGCAGCGTAGAGGCGGGACGCGACGAGCAGTACTTC. This translates into CASSVEAGRDEQYF.

The chain employs TRBV10-3 and TRBJ2-7, with a possible D match to TRBD1 (6 bases). Per the germline V gene, CDR1 is ENHRY and CDR2 is SYGVKD. V was pared by 0 bases and J by 6 bases, with 21 bases between. The CDR3 length is 17 residues. The CDR3 is CAISESTEAGALFEQYF. Written as DNA, the CDR3 is TGTGCCATCAGTGAGTCGACTGAGGCAGGGGCCCTTTTCGAGCAGTACTTC.